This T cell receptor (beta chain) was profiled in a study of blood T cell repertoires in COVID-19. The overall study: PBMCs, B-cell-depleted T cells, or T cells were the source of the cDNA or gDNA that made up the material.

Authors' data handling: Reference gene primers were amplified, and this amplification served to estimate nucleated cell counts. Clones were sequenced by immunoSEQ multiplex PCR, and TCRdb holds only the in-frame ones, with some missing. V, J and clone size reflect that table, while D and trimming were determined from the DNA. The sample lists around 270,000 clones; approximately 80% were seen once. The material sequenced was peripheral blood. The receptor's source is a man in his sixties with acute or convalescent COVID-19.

Written as DNA, the CDR3 is TGCGCCAGCAGCTCGCGGCGGGGCTCTAATGAAAAACTGTTTTTT. Translated: CASSSRRGSNEKLFF. V and J are TRBV5-1 and TRBJ1-4; tentatively, D is TRBD1 (5 bases). CDR1 and CDR2 (germline): SGHRS, YFSETQ. The germline V and J ends were trimmed by 3 bases and 3 bases, with 12 bases remaining between them. This CDR3 has 15 residues.